This is a list of T cell receptor beta chains from one sample in a study of CD8+ T cells in alopecia areata. Only in-frame clones appear in the TCRdb table, and some are missing; sequencing was by immunoSEQ multiplex PCR. This table holds roughly 200,000 clones, roughly 50% found once. Source: CD8+ T cells sorted from blood, taken at week 24, from a patient treated with tofacitinib. These receptors originate from a human donor with alopecia areata. The conserved cysteine and the conserved F or W are not part of the CDR3 here. Clone size, where shown, is once, few, many, or a class for clones that have expanded.

clone size	V gene	J gene	CDR3 protein
-	TRBV7-9	TRBJ2-3	ASSSAGLTLLGQY
-	TRBV7-7	TRBJ2-5	ASSFLPGLAGGSQY
-	TRBV11-2	TRBJ2-5	ASSSVATQETQY
-	TRBV29-1	TRBJ1-2	SVEVPGQYTSRYAGYT
few	TRBV19	TRBJ2-3	ASRIAPVRTDTQY
-	TRBV9	TRBJ2-5	ASSVGVGRETQY
-	TRBV13	TRBJ1-4	ASSSPGQGNEKLF
-	TRBV15	TRBJ2-7	ATSGQTYEQY
-	TRBV2	TRBJ1-2	ASPAKTGEHYGYT
-	TRBV5-6	TRBJ1-5	ASSLVGVDQPQH
-	TRBV9	TRBJ2-5	ASSVSGSRQETQY